A single sample is the source of the 3 T cell receptor beta chains below, sequenced in a study of blood T cell repertoires in COVID-19. The data were produced by immunoSEQ multiplex PCR, yet TCRdb's version contains in-frame clones alone and is incomplete. Of 95,000 to 150,000 clones in the sample, 84% were seen once. Sequencing was carried out using PBMCs or T cells enriched from blood (not recorded which). The receptors stem from a woman aged 30 to 39 who had recovered from COVID-19.

The CDR3 sequence: CASSLGAGGSWETQYF. The CDR3 region has the DNA TGTGCCAGCAGCTTAGGGGCAGGGGGCTCGTGGGAGACCCAGTACTTC. The rearrangement links TRBV7-2 to TRBJ2-5; TRBD1 matches 8 bases. CDR1 is SGHTA, CDR2 FQGNSA, per germline. V gave up 1 base and J gave up 5 bases; unmatched junction bases: 9. The CDR3 extends over 16 amino acids.

This clone has a single count. The chain couples TRBV10-3 to TRBJ1-1; TRBD1 might be the D (5 bases). The CDR3 is 13 residues long. CDR1 ENHRY and CDR2 SYGVKD come from the germline V gene. The V and J ends lost 4 bases and 1 base respectively, with 7 bases between them. DNA of the CDR3: TGTGCCATCAGTGTTAGGGGGAACACTGAAGCTTTCTTT. Protein product: CAISVRGNTEAFF.

The chain joins TRBV30 to TRBJ2-3; D not resolved. The CDR3 consists of 12 residues. V dropped 3 bases and J dropped 6 bases, with 10 bases sitting between them. CDR1 is GTSNPN and CDR2 is SVGIG in the germline V gene (reference sequence). Here the CDR3 reads CAWSAQWDTQYF. CDR3 bases: TGTGCCTGGAGCGCCCAGTGGGATACGCAGTATTTT.